A selection of T cell receptor beta chains follows, all from one sample in a study of CD8+ T cells in alopecia areata. Profiling relied on immunoSEQ multiplex PCR, and the TCRdb table lists in-frame clones only, not all of them. Among about 200,000 clones listed, about three fifths were seen once. The starting material was CD4+ T cells sorted from blood, obtained at week 4, from a patient treated with tofacitinib. All receptors derive from a human donor with alopecia areata. Each CDR3 is given with its conserved first and last residue. D genes are given only for firm matches. Expanded clones are given a class, and other clones once, few, many or no size at all.

len	j_gene	abundance	d_gene	v_gene	CDR3aa	CDR3nt
14	TRBJ1-4	NA	NA	TRBV29-1	CSVRVQGRGEKLFF	TGCAGCGTACGTGTACAGGGTAGAGGAGAAAAACTGTTTTTT
11	TRBJ2-5	NA	NA	TRBV6-6	CASSREETQYF	TGTGCCAGCAGCCGTGAGGAGACCCAGTACTTC
17	TRBJ2-1	few	TRBD2	TRBV7-2	CASSLQSASGGANEQFF	TGTGCCAGCAGCTTACAGTCGGCTAGCGGGGGGGCAAATGAGCAGTTCTTC
16	TRBJ2-7	NA	TRBD2	TRBV7-2	CASSLMVAGSVGEQYF	TGTGCCAGCAGCTTAATGGTAGCGGGGAGCGTGGGAGAGCAGTACTTC
15	TRBJ2-2	few	NA	TRBV7-2	CASSISWANTGELFF	TGTGCCAGCAGCATAAGCTGGGCGAACACCGGGGAGCTGTTTTTT
15	TRBJ1-1	NA	NA	TRBV30	CAWSPGIRPNTEAFF	TGTGCCTGGAGCCCAGGGATTCGACCGAACACTGAAGCTTTCTTT
14	TRBJ2-7	NA	TRBD2	TRBV5-1	CASSLAGGADEQYF	TGCGCCAGCAGCTTGGCCGGGGGGGCCGACGAGCAGTACTTC
14	TRBJ2-5	NA	NA	TRBV15	CATSRDQQSETQYF	TGTGCCACCAGCAGAGATCAACAAAGTGAGACCCAGTACTTC
13	TRBJ2-2	few	NA	TRBV29-1	CSAKAGLTGELFF	TGCAGCGCCAAGGCGGGACTCACCGGGGAGCTGTTTTTT
13	TRBJ2-5	NA	NA	TRBV7-2	CASRGAVQETQYF	TGTGCCAGCAGGGGGGCGGTACAAGAGACCCAGTACTTC
12	TRBJ2-7	NA	NA	TRBV5-1	CASSFTGDEQYF	TGCGCCAGCAGCTTTACTGGAGACGAGCAGTACTTC
12	TRBJ1-1	NA	NA	TRBV30	CAWSEGLGEAFF	TGTGCCTGGAGTGAGGGGTTGGGGGAAGCTTTCTTT
13	TRBJ2-7	NA	TRBD2	TRBV30	CACRGPGGYEQYF	TGTGCCTGCCGGGGTCCGGGGGGGTACGAGCAGTACTTC
11	TRBJ1-1	NA	NA	TRBV7-9	CASSPLAEAFF	TGTGCCAGCAGCCCCTTGGCCGAAGCTTTCTTT
15	TRBJ1-6	few	TRBD1	TRBV5-1	CASSGQGAVGSPLHF	TGCGCCAGCAGCGGACAGGGGGCTGTAGGATCACCCCTCCACTTT
12	TRBJ1-2	NA	NA	TRBV30	CAWSAGAGGYTF	TGTGCCTGGAGTGCAGGGGCAGGTGGCTACACCTTC
13	TRBJ2-7	few	NA	TRBV7-9	CASSLGFPYEQYF	TGTGCCAGCAGCTTAGGATTTCCCTACGAGCAGTACTTC
11	TRBJ1-1	few	TRBD1	TRBV25-1	CASSTQGATFF	TGTGCCAGCAGTACCCAGGGGGCGACTTTCTTT
15	TRBJ2-2	NA	NA	TRBV5-1	CASRPDSSNTGELFF	TGCGCCAGCAGGCCAGACAGTTCTAACACCGGGGAGCTGTTTTTT
14	TRBJ2-3	NA	TRBD2	TRBV6-1	CASSQELARDTQYF	TGTGCCAGCTCCCAGGAACTAGCGAGAGATACGCAGTATTTT
16	TRBJ1-1	NA	NA	TRBV4-2	CASSQAGQIMNTEAFF	TGTGCCAGCAGCCAAGCAGGGCAGATCATGAACACTGAAGCTTTCTTT
16	TRBJ1-1	NA	NA	TRBV4-2	CASSRMRGDLNTEAFF	TGTGCCAGCAGCCGGATGAGGGGGGACCTGAACACTGAAGCTTTCTTT
16	TRBJ2-1	NA	TRBD1	TRBV29-1	CSVFATGTGPYNEQFF	TGCAGCGTCTTTGCCACCGGGACAGGGCCCTACAATGAGCAGTTCTTC
14	TRBJ1-2	NA	TRBD1	TRBV29-1	CSVAGQGMKHGYTF	TGCAGCGTCGCCGGACAGGGGATGAAGCATGGCTACACCTTC
13	TRBJ1-2	NA	TRBD1	TRBV5-6	CASSWGQTNGYTF	TGTGCCAGCAGCTGGGGACAGACTAATGGCTACACCTTC
10	TRBJ1-1	NA	NA	TRBV20-1	CSASHKEAFF	TGCAGTGCTTCACACAAGGAAGCTTTCTTT
15	TRBJ2-5	NA	TRBD1	TRBV7-9	CASSLTGSYRTAQYF	TGTGCCAGCAGCTTGACAGGGTCCTACCGGACGGCCCAGTACTTC
14	TRBJ1-2	NA	NA	TRBV30	CAWSWAGKGSGYTF	TGTGCCTGGAGTTGGGCAGGGAAAGGGTCTGGCTACACCTTC
14	TRBJ2-1	NA	TRBD2	TRBV9	CASSVRPTSLEQFF	TGTGCCAGCAGCGTCCGACCGACTAGCCTGGAGCAGTTCTTC
16	TRBJ1-2	NA	NA	TRBV5-1	CASRPRTANHNYGYTF	TGCGCCAGCAGGCCCCGGACAGCGAACCACAACTATGGCTACACCTTC
14	TRBJ1-2	NA	NA	TRBV27	CASSNRDTRYGYTF	TGTGCCAGCAGTAACCGGGACACGAGATATGGCTACACCTTC
13	TRBJ2-5	NA	NA	TRBV30	CAWSGGDGETQYF	TGTGCCTGGAGTGGTGGGGATGGGGAGACCCAGTACTTC
13	TRBJ2-1	few	NA	TRBV10-3	CAISESRGDEQFF	TGTGCCATCAGTGAGTCGAGGGGGGATGAGCAGTTCTTC
17	TRBJ2-2	few	NA	TRBV29-1	CSVELLLRDTGAGELFF	TGCAGCGTTGAGCTCCTCCTCCGGGACACCGGGGCCGGGGAGCTGTTTTTT
12	TRBJ2-4	NA	NA	TRBV11-2	CASSLDRDFQYF	TGTGCCAGCAGCTTAGATAGAGATTTTCAGTACTTC
12	TRBJ1-2	few	NA	TRBV29-1	CSVSGTVYGYTF	TGCAGCGTTTCCGGGACGGTCTATGGCTACACCTTC
16	TRBJ2-5	NA	TRBD1	TRBV5-1	CASSFTGTGARETQYF	TGCGCCAGCAGCTTTACCGGGACAGGGGCACGGGAGACCCAGTACTTC
14	TRBJ2-3	NA	TRBD2	TRBV5-1	CASSGGGGTDTQYF	TGCGCCAGCAGTGGCGGGGGAGGCACAGATACGCAGTATTTT
14	TRBJ1-2	NA	NA	TRBV9	CASTLPTGENGYTF	TGTGCCAGCACACTACCAACAGGAGAGAATGGCTACACCTTC
15	TRBJ2-3	NA	TRBD2	TRBV27	CASSFAASGGYTQYF	TGTGCCAGCAGTTTCGCGGCTAGCGGGGGGTATACGCAGTATTTT
13	TRBJ2-7	NA	NA	TRBV18	CASSPPGLSSRNF	TGTGCCAGCTCACCACCCGGACTGTCGAGTAGGAACTTC
16	TRBJ2-6	NA	NA	TRBV5-1	CASSLAGSIGANVLTF	TGCGCCAGCAGCTTGGCCGGATCTATTGGGGCCAACGTCCTGACTTTC
16	TRBJ1-2	NA	NA	TRBV9	CASSVRVLRPPRGYTF	TGTGCCAGCAGCGTAAGGGTACTCAGGCCACCTCGCGGCTACACCTTC
15	TRBJ2-1	NA	NA	TRBV7-2	CASSLKGRSIDEQFF	TGTGCCAGCAGCTTAAAGGGCAGGAGTATCGATGAGCAGTTCTTC
17	TRBJ2-3	once	TRBD2	TRBV18	CASSPTAGGPVGDTQYF	TGTGCCAGCTCACCGACAGCGGGGGGGCCTGTCGGAGATACGCAGTATTTT